Listed below are T cell receptor beta chains from one sample, sequenced in a study of blood T cell repertoires in COVID-19. TCRdb's table, derived via immunoSEQ multiplex PCR, lists solely in-frame clones and lacks some. This sample has about 380,000 clones; 81% occur once, and the top ten carry around 1.1%. Sequenced input: peripheral blood. The receptors here all came from a human donor with acute or convalescent COVID-19. The donor label of this sample is uncertain. The CDR3 runs from the conserved cysteine through the conserved F or W. The order of the fields is D gene, J gene, V gene, clone size, CDR3 protein, CDR3 DNA. A D gene is named only where the DNA matches it firmly. Clone size is not always given. Where it is, it says once, few, many or a class for expanded clones.

>.|TRBJ1-1|TRBV29-1|.
CSVGRVGNTEAFF
TGCAGCGTTGGGAGAGTCGGGAACACTGAAGCTTTCTTT
>.|TRBJ2-5|TRBV7-6|.
CASSRVLAPKETQYF
TGTGCCAGCAGCCGCGTCCTAGCGCCAAAAGAGACCCAGTACTTC
>TRBD1|TRBJ1-3|TRBV19|.
CASSSRDSSGNTIYF
TGTGCCAGTAGTAGCCGGGACAGCTCTGGAAACACCATATATTTT
>TRBD1|TRBJ1-5|TRBV12-3/TRBV12-4|.
CASSGTAQPQHF
TGTGCCAGCAGCGGGACAGCTCAGCCCCAGCATTTT
>TRBD1|TRBJ1-2|TRBV2|.
CASTFDRGHNYGYTF
TGTGCCAGCACCTTCGACAGGGGGCATAACTATGGCTACACCTTC
>.|TRBJ1-2|TRBV5-5|.
CASSLAGQTNYGYTF
TGTGCCAGCAGCTTGGCCGGACAGACCAACTATGGCTACACCTTC
>TRBD1|TRBJ2-2|TRBV5-1|.
CASSPGQGRTGELFF
TGCGCCAGCAGCCCCGGACAGGGCAGGACCGGGGAGCTGTTTTTT
>.|TRBJ1-2|TRBV14|.
CASSQVRFDGYTF
TGTGCCAGCAGCCAAGTACGGTTTGATGGCTACACCTTC
>.|TRBJ2-1|TRBV15|.
CATSRVGTIIREQFF
TGTGCCACCAGCAGAGTGGGGACAATAATCAGGGAGCAGTTCTTC
>TRBD2|TRBJ2-5|TRBV5-6|.
CASSLLAGGRETQYF
TGTGCCAGCAGCTTGCTTGCGGGGGGACGAGAGACCCAGTACTTC
>.|TRBJ2-7|TRBV19|once
CASSTRDIAYEQYF
TGTGCCAGTAGTACACGGGACATAGCCTACGAGCAGTACTTC
>TRBD1|TRBJ1-5|TRBV19|.
CASSVQGAAGNQPQHF
TGTGCCAGTAGCGTACAGGGGGCTGCAGGTAATCAGCCCCAGCATTTT
>.|TRBJ2-5|TRBV5-4|.
CASSGGRLKETQYF
TGTGCCAGCAGCGGTGGGAGACTCAAAGAGACCCAGTACTTC